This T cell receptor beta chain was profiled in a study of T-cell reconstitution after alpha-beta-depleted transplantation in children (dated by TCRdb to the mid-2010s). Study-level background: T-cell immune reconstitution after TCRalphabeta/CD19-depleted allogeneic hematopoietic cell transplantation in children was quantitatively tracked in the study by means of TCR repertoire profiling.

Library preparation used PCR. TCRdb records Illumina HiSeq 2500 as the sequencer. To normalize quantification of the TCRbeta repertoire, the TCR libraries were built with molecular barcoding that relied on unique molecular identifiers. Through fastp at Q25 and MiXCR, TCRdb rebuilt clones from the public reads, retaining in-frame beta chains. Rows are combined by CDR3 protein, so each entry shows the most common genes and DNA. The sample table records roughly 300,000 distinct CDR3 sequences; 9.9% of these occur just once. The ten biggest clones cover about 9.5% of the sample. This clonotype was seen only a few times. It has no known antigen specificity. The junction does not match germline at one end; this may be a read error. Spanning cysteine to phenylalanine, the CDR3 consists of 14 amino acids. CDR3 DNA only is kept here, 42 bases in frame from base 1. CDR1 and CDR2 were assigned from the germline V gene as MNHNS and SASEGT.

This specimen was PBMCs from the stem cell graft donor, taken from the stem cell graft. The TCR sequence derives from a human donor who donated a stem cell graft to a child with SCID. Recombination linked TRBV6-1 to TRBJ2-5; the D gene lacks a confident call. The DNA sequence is TGTGCCAGCAGCCCTCGGGTCGGTCCAGAGTCCCAGTACTTC. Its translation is CASSPRVGPESQYF.